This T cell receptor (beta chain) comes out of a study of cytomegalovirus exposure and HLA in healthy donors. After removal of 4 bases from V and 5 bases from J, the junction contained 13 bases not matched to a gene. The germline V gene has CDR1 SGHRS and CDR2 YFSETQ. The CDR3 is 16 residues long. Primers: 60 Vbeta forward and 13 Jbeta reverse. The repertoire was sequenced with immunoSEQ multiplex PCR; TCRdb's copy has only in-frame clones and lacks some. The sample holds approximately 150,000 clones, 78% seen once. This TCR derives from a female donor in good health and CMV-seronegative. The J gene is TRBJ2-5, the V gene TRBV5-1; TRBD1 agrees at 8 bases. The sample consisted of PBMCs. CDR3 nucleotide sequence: TGCGCCAGCAGCCCCAGGGGGCAAGGTCTGTCGGAGACCCAGTACTTC. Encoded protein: CASSPRGQGLSETQYF.